This TCR beta chain was retrieved from a study of radiotherapy plus CTLA-4 blockade in lung cancer. Study information: Overall, 18% of patients showed an objective response, while approximately 30% attained disease control. Whole-study findings and limits: Reported findings show early blood T cell clone dynamics, with interferon-beta, best predicted response. Clones derived from tumor TCRs expanded in blood after radiotherapy plus ipilimumab.

Chemo-refractory metastatic non-small-cell lung cancer patients were treated with focal radiation plus CTLA-4 blockade with ipilimumab. Clones were read by immunoSEQ multiplex PCR, and TCRdb kept only the in-frame ones, dropping some. The table includes around 72,000 clones, roughly three quarters detected once. The germline V and J ends were trimmed by 6 bases and 7 bases, with 7 bases remaining between them. The CDR3 spans 10 residues. Germline lookup yields CDR1 DFQATT and CDR2 SNEGSKA (reference sequence). Remarks on this clone: What it binds is not known.

The genes are TRBV20-1 and TRBJ2-4; D remains unclear. The sequenced sample was peripheral blood, obtained from a patient treated with radiotherapy plus ipilimumab. This TCR was recovered from a human donor with non-small cell lung cancer who had a complete response to radiotherapy plus ipilimumab. CDR3 protein: CSALRNIQYF. The CDR3 nucleotides read TGCAGTGCCCTTAGGAACATTCAGTACTTC.